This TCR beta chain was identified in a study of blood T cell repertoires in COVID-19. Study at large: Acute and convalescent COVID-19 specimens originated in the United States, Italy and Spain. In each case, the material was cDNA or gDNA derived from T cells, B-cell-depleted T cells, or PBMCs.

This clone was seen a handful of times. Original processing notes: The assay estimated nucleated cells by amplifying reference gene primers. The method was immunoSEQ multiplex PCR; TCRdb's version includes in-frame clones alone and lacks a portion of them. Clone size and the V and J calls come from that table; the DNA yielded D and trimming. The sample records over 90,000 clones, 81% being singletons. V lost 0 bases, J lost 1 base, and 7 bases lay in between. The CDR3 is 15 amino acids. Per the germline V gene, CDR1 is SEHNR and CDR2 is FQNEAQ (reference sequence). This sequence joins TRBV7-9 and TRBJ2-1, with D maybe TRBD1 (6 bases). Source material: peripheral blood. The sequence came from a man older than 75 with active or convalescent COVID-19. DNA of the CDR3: TGTGCCAGCAGCTTAGCGGACAGATCCTACAATGAGCAGTTCTTC. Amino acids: CASSLADRSYNEQFF.